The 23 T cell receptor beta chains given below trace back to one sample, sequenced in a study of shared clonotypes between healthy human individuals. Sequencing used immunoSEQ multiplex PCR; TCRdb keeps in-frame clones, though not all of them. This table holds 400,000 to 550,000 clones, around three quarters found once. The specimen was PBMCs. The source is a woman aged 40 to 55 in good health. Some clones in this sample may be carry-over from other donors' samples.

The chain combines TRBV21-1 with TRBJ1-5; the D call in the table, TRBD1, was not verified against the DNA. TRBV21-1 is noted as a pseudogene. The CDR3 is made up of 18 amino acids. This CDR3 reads CASSLREDRGHRFQPQHF. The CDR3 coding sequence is TGTGCCAGCAGCCTAAGGGAGGACAGGGGGCATCGGTTTCAGCCCCAGCATTTT.

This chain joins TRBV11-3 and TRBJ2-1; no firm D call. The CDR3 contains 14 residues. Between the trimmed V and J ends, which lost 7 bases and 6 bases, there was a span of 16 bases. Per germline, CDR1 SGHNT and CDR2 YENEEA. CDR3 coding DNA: TGTGCCAGCACCTCGGGCTCCCACGCCAATGAGCAGTTCTTC. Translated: CASTSGSHANEQFF.

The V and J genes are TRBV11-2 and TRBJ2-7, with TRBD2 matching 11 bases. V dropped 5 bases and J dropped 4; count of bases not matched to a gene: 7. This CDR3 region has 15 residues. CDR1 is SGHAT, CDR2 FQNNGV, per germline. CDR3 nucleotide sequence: TGTGCCAGCAGCATATTAGCGGGAGGGCGGTACGAGCAGTACTTC. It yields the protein CASSILAGGRYEQYF.

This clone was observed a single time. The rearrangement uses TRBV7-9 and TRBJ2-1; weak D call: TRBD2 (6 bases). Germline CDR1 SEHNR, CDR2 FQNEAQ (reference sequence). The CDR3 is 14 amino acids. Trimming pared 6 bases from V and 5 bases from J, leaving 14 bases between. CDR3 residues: CASRTGGANNEQFF. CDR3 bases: TGTGCCAGCAGAACCGGAGGGGCTAACAATGAGCAGTTCTTC.

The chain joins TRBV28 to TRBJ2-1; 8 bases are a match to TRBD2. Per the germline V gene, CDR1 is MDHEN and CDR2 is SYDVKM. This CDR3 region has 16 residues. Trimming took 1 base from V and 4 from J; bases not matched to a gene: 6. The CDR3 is CASSLYLAGGYNEQFF. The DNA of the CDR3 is TGTGCCAGCAGTTTATACCTAGCGGGTGGTTACAATGAGCAGTTCTTC.

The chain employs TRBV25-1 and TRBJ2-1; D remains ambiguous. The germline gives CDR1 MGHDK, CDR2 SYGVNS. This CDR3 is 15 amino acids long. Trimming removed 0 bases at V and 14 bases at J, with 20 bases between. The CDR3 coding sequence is TGTGCCAGCAGTGAATATATCCAGCCGCCTGTACGAAAGTTCTTC. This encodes CASSEYIQPPVRKFF.

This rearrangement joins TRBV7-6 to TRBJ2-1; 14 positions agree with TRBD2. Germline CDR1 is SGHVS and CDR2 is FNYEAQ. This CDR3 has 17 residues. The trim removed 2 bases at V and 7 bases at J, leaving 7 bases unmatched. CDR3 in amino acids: CASSLISGLAGVNEQFF. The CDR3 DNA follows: TGTGCCAGCAGCTTAATCTCGGGACTAGCGGGAGTAAATGAGCAGTTCTTC.

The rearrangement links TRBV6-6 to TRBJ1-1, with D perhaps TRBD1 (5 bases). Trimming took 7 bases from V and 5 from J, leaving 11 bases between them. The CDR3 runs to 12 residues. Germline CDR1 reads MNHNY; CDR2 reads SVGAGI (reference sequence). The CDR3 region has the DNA TGTGCCAGCATTAGATGGGGGACTGAAGCTTTCTTT. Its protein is CASIRWGTEAFF.

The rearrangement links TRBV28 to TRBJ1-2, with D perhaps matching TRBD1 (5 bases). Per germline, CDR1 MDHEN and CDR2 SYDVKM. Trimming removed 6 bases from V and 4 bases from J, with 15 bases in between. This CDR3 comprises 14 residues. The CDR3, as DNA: TGTGCCAGCAGGCCGGGACTTCTATTCTATGGCTACACCTTC. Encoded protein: CASRPGLLFYGYTF.

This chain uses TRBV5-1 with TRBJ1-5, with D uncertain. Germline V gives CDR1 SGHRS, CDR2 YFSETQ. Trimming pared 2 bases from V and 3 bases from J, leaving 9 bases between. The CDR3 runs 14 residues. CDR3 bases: TGCGCCAGCAGCTTTGGACTGCCCAATCAGCCCCAGCATTTT. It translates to CASSFGLPNQPQHF.

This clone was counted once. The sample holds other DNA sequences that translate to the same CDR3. The CDR3 bases are TGTGCCAGCAGCTTAGATGGAGGGACTGGGGCCAACGTCCTGACTTTC. Encoded protein: CASSLDGGTGANVLTF. The V and J genes are TRBV11-2 and TRBJ2-6; D is perhaps TRBD2 (6 bases). V lost 0 bases and J lost 2, with 8 bases in between. In germline, CDR1 is SGHAT, CDR2 FQNNGV. This CDR3 has 16 amino acids.

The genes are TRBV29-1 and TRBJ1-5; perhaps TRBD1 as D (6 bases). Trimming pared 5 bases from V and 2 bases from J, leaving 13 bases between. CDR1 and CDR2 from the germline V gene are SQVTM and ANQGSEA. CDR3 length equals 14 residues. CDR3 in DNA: TGCAGCGTTCTACAGGGCACAGGCAATCAGCCCCAGCATTTT. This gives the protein CSVLQGTGNQPQHF.

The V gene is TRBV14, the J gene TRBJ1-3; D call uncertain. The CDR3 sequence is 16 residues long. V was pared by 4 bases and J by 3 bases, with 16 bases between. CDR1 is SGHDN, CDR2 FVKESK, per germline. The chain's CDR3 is CASSLIGPKFGNTIYF. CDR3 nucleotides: TGTGCCAGCAGCCTGATTGGGCCGAAGTTTGGAAACACCATATATTTT.

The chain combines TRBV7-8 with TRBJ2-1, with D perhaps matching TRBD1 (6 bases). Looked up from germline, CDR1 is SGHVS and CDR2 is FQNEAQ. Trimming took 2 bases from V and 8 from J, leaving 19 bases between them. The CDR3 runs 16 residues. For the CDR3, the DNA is TGTGCCAGCAGCTTACGGCCCCCTACAGGGTGGGATGAGCAGTTCTTC. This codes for CASSLRPPTGWDEQFF.

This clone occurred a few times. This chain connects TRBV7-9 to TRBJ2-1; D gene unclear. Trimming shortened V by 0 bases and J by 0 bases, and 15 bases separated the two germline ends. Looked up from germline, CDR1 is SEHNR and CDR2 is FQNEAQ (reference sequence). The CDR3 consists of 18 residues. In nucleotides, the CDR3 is TGTGCCAGCAGCTTAGCCCCCGGGCCTCTTAGCTCCTACAATGAGCAGTTCTTC. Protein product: CASSLAPGPLSSYNEQFF. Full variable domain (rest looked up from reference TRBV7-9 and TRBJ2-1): DTGVSQNPRHKITKRGQNVTFRCDPISEHNRLYWYRQTLGQGPEFLTYFQNEAQLEKSRLLSDRFSAERPKGSFSTLEIQRTEQGDSAMYLCASSLAPGPLSSYNEQFFGPGTRLTVL.

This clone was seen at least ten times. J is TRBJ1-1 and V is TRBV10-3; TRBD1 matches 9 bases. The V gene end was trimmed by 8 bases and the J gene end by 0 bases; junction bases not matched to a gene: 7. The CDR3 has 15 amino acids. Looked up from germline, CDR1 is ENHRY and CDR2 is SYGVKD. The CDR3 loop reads CAIGGQGTLNTEAFF. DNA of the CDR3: TGTGCCATCGGGGGACAGGGAACCTTGAACACTGAAGCTTTCTTT.

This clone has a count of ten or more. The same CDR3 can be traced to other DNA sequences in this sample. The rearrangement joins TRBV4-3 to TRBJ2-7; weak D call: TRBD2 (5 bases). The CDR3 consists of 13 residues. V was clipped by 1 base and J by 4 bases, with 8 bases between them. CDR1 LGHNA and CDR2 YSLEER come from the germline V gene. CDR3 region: CASSQGTGYEQYF. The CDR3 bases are TGCGCCAGCAGCCAAGGGACTGGATACGAGCAGTACTTC.

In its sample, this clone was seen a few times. The DNA for the CDR3 is TGCGCCAGCAGCGCCGGCGGACAGCGCACAGATACGCAGTATTTT. The encoded protein is CASSAGGQRTDTQYF. The chain is built from TRBV5-1 and TRBJ2-3, with D maybe TRBD1 (6 bases). From germline, CDR1 is SGHRS and CDR2 YFSETQ. The V end lost 4 bases, the J end lost 1 base, and 13 bases lay between the germline ends. The CDR3 is made up of 15 amino acids.

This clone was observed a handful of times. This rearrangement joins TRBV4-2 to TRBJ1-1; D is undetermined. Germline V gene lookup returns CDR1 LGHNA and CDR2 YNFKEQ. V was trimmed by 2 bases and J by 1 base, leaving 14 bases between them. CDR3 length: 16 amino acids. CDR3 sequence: CASSQINGRGNTEAFF. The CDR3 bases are TGTGCCAGCAGCCAAATTAACGGACGAGGGAACACTGAAGCTTTCTTT.

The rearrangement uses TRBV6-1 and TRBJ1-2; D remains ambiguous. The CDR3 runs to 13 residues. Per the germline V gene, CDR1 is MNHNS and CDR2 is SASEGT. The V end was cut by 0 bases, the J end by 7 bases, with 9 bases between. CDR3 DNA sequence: TGTGCCAGCAGTGAAGCGGGCTGGGGTGGCTACACCTTC. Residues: CASSEAGWGGYTF.

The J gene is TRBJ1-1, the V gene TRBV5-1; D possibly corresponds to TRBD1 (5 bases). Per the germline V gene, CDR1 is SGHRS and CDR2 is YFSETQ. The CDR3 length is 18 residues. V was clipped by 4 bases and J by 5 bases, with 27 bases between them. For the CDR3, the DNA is TGCGCCAGCAGCCTACCCCGGGCAGGGAGGTCCGTATTAACTGAAGCTTTCTTT. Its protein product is CASSLPRAGRSVLTEAFF. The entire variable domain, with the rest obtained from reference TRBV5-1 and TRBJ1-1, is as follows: KAGVTQTPRYLIKTRGQQVTLSCSPISGHRSVSWYQQTPGQGLQFLFEYFSETQRNKGNFPGRFSGRQFSNSRSEMNVSTLELGDSALYLCASSLPRAGRSVLTEAFFGQGTRLTVV.

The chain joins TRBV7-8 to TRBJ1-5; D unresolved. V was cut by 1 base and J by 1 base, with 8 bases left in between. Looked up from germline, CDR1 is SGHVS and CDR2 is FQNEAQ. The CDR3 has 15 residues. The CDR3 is CASSLEALSNQPQHF. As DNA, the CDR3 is TGTGCCAGCAGCTTAGAGGCGTTGAGCAATCAGCCCCAGCATTTT. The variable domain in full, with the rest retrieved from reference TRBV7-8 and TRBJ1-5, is GAGVSQSPRYKVAKRGQDVALRCDPISGHVSLFWYQQALGQGPEFLTYFQNEAQLDKSGLPSDRFFAERPEGSVSTLKIQRTQQEDSAVYLCASSLEALSNQPQHFGDGTRLSIL.

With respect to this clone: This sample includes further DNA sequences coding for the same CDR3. The CDR3 bases are TGTGCCATCAGTGAAGGGGGGCGGGCTAGCGGGAATCGCGGGGAGCTGTTTTTT. This codes for CAISEGGRASGNRGELFF. The rearrangement uses TRBV10-3 and TRBJ2-2, with 9 nucleotides matching TRBD2. Germline CDR1 and CDR2: ENHRY and SYGVKD. The J segment lost 7 bases and the V segment lost 3 bases, leaving 15 bases of the junction unmatched. The CDR3 is 18 residues long.